This paragraph reports one T cell receptor beta chain. Antigen specificity is unknown. One junction end does not reproduce the germline sequence, and a read error may be involved. Germline V gene data show CDR1 as LGHNA and CDR2 as YSLEER. CDR3 size: 14 residues. The sample originates from a study of cytomegalovirus exposure and HLA in healthy donors. The study's findings and limits: CMV serostatus stood as the only immune exposure information on hand.

The PCR ran on 60 Vbeta and 13 Jbeta primers. Clones were read by immunoSEQ multiplex PCR, and TCRdb kept only the in-frame ones, dropping some. In all, the sample yields some 200,000 clones. The chain couples TRBV4-3 to TRBJ2-3, with a tentative D call TRBD2 (5 bases). Input material: PBMCs. The TCR sequence derives from a woman aged 18-29 years in good health and CMV-seropositive. In nucleotides, the CDR3 is TGCACCAGCAGCCAAGGGCGGGGCACAGATACGCAGTATTTT. Amino acid sequence: CTSSQGRGTDTQYF.